This paragraph covers one TCR beta chain sequence. Repertoires were generated with immunoSEQ multiplex PCR, while TCRdb's copy carries only in-frame clones and drops some. The repertoire includes 25,000 to 30,000 clones, approximately 85% of them detected once, and less than 3% sits in the top ten. The sample originates from a study of stem cell transplantation in POMP-related autoinflammatory disease. The CDR3 consists of 15 residues. With V trimmed by 1 base and J by 13 bases, 6 bases remained unmatched. Germline V gene data show CDR1 as SGHAT and CDR2 as FQNNGV. The chain has TRBV11-2 and TRBJ1-6; TRBD1 matches at 11 bases. The clonotype was recovered from a human donor with POMP-related autoinflammation and immune dysregulation (PRAID). The sample in question was CD4+ T cells from PBMCs, obtained before stem cell transplantation. This CDR3 is CASSLGGQGGTPLHF. The CDR3 bases are TGTGCCAGCAGCTTAGGGGGACAGGGGGGAACGCCCCTCCACTTT.